This T cell receptor (beta chain) stems from a study of T cell repertoires in cytomegalovirus infection. For the study at large: HLA-C-restricted CMV epitopes, recently identified, and well-studied HLA-B-restricted ones were used by the study. Public TCR beta signatures marked donors with CMV infection and the matching HLA. Study-wide findings and caveats: HLA-C-restricted TCR beta clonotypes specific for CMV led the ex vivo response.

With respect to this clonotype: Its matching antigen is unknown.

TCRdb reanalysed the reads using MiXCR and keeps one entry per CDR3 protein. The top ten hold roughly an eighth of the sample, which has approximately 1,000,000 distinct CDR3 sequences, roughly 30% seen once. This CDR3 is 16 amino acids long. The ends were cut back, 1 base at V and 0 bases at J, with 13 bases in the middle. CDR1 LNHNV and CDR2 YYDKDF come from the germline V gene (reference sequence). The chain is built from TRBV15 and TRBJ2-7; D call uncertain. The source is a human donor in good health (CMV status not recorded). Some clones in this sample may be carry-over from other donors' samples. The specimen comprised cultured CD8+ T cells from PBMCs, sampled from culture after CMV antigen stimulation. The chain's CDR3 is CATSRARVARSYEQYF. As DNA, the CDR3 is TGTGCCACCAGCAGAGCTAGGGTCGCACGCTCCTACGAGCAGTACTTC.